This T cell receptor (beta chain) derives from a study of graft-versus-host responses after intestinal transplantation. At the level of the study: The recipients all started with anti-thymocyte globulin induction and then took tacrolimus and steroids for 3 to 4 years.

Lymphocytes from graft epithelium and lamina propria were isolated. Produced via immunoSEQ multiplex PCR; TCRdb's table is partial and in-frame only. The sample consists of approximately 15,000 clones, less than 85% of them appearing once. The CDR3 spans 18 residues. The chain employs TRBV21-1 and TRBJ1-4. TRBV21-1 is designated a pseudogene. The sequence came from a human patient who received an intestinal transplant, so some T cells may come from the graft donor. The material was ileum tissue, obtained 104 days after intestinal transplant. This CDR3 reads CASSKPRAGAGPNEKLFF. The CDR3 DNA reads TGTGCCAGCAGCAAACCGCGGGCAGGCGCTGGACCTAATGAAAAACTGTTTTTT.